The rows below give T cell receptor beta chains drawn from one sample of a study of regulatory T cells in long-lasting Graves disease. TCRdb re-derived calls from the multiplex PCR reads in MiXCR, one entry per CDR3 protein. The sample includes approximately 250,000 distinct CDR3 sequences, about 18% of them seen just once. Sample: peripheral blood mononuclear cells (PBMCs), taken at new diagnosis, from a patient treated with antithyroid drugs. Receptors originate from a female donor with Graves disease. Each CDR3 is given with its conserved first and last residue. Each record gives: clone size, V gene, D gene, CDR3 length, J gene, CDR3 protein, CDR3 DNA. The D gene is left open where the match is weak. Some rows have no size entry. The others give once, few or many, or a class for an expanded clone.

abundance: many; v_gene: TRBV18; d_gene: .; len: 12; j_gene: TRBJ2-1; CDR3aa: CASSPAGDEQFF; CDR3nt: TGTGCCAGCTCACCGGCAGGGGATGAGCAGTTCTTC
abundance: .; v_gene: TRBV7-8; d_gene: .; len: 13; j_gene: TRBJ1-5; CDR3aa: CASSKDSNQPQHF; CDR3nt: TGTGCCAGCAGTAAGGACAGTAATCAGCCCCAGCATTTT
abundance: many; v_gene: TRBV11-1; d_gene: .; len: 16; j_gene: TRBJ2-7; CDR3aa: CASSLEGGLSSYEQYF; CDR3nt: TGTGCCAGCAGCTTAGAGGGGGGACTCTCCTCCTACGAGCAGTACTTC
abundance: many; v_gene: TRBV7-2; d_gene: .; len: 15; j_gene: TRBJ1-3; CDR3aa: CASSLSIGYENTIYF; CDR3nt: TGTGCCAGCAGCTTATCAATAGGGTATGAAAACACCATATATTTT
abundance: many; v_gene: TRBV14; d_gene: .; len: 14; j_gene: TRBJ2-5; CDR3aa: CASSQDIAQETQYF; CDR3nt: TGTGCCAGCAGCCAAGATATCGCCCAAGAGACCCAGTACTTC
abundance: many; v_gene: TRBV29-1; d_gene: .; len: 13; j_gene: TRBJ2-1; CDR3aa: CSVGAGIGNEQFF; CDR3nt: TGCAGCGTTGGGGCGGGAATTGGCAATGAGCAGTTCTTC
abundance: many; v_gene: TRBV14; d_gene: .; len: 15; j_gene: TRBJ1-2; CDR3aa: CASSQESPGNFGYTF; CDR3nt: TGTGCCAGCAGCCAAGAGAGTCCAGGAAACTTTGGCTACACCTTC
abundance: many; v_gene: TRBV10-1; d_gene: .; len: 14; j_gene: TRBJ1-6; CDR3aa: CASSENPNNSPLHF; CDR3nt: TGCGCCAGCAGTGAGAATCCCAATAATTCACCCCTCCACTTT
abundance: many; v_gene: TRBV6-2/TRBV6-3; d_gene: TRBD2; len: 15; j_gene: TRBJ2-3; CDR3aa: CASSYLAGVPDTQYF; CDR3nt: TGTGCCAGCAGTTACCTAGCGGGAGTACCAGATACGCAGTATTTT
abundance: .; v_gene: TRBV7-8; d_gene: TRBD2; len: 15; j_gene: TRBJ2-7; CDR3aa: CASSRGTSGACEQYF; CDR3nt: TGTGCCAGCAGCAGAGGGACTAGCGGCGCCTGCGAGCAGTACTTC
abundance: .; v_gene: TRBV30; d_gene: .; len: 11; j_gene: TRBJ1-1; CDR3aa: CAWSESTEAFF; CDR3nt: TGTGCCTGGAGTGAATCAACTGAAGCTTTCTTT
abundance: many; v_gene: TRBV19; d_gene: .; len: 17; j_gene: TRBJ1-6; CDR3aa: CASSVDGSSSYNSPLHF; CDR3nt: TGTGCCAGTAGTGTGGACGGTTCGAGCTCCTATAATTCACCCCTCCACTTT
abundance: many; v_gene: TRBV7-6; d_gene: TRBD1; len: 15; j_gene: TRBJ2-7; CDR3aa: CASSEGQGLSYEQYF; CDR3nt: TGTGCCAGCAGCGAAGGACAGGGACTCTCCTACGAGCAGTACTTC
abundance: many; v_gene: TRBV2; d_gene: TRBD1; len: 13; j_gene: TRBJ2-3; CDR3aa: CASNRGPPDTQYF; CDR3nt: TGTGCCAGCAACAGGGGGCCCCCAGATACGCAGTATTTT
abundance: many; v_gene: TRBV6-5; d_gene: .; len: 14; j_gene: TRBJ1-5; CDR3aa: CASSSGWENQPQHF; CDR3nt: TGTGCCAGCAGTTCTGGCTGGGAAAATCAGCCCCAGCATTTT
abundance: many; v_gene: TRBV6-1; d_gene: TRBD2; len: 15; j_gene: TRBJ2-1; CDR3aa: CASQQRTSGRGEQFF; CDR3nt: TGTGCCAGTCAGCAACGGACTAGCGGGAGGGGTGAGCAGTTCTTC
abundance: many; v_gene: TRBV7-2; d_gene: .; len: 14; j_gene: TRBJ1-1; CDR3aa: CASSLAGQNTEAFF; CDR3nt: TGTGCCAGCAGCTTAGCGGGACAAAACACTGAAGCTTTCTTT
abundance: many; v_gene: TRBV29-1; d_gene: .; len: 14; j_gene: TRBJ2-1; CDR3aa: CSVAFGGARNEQFF; CDR3nt: TGCAGCGTCGCCTTCGGAGGGGCGAGGAATGAGCAGTTCTTC
abundance: .; v_gene: TRBV30; d_gene: .; len: 13; j_gene: TRBJ1-5; CDR3aa: CAWSFGQNQPQHF; CDR3nt: TGTGCCTGGAGTTTCGGACAGAACCAGCCCCAGCATTTT
abundance: many; v_gene: TRBV12-3/TRBV12-4; d_gene: .; len: 15; j_gene: TRBJ2-2; CDR3aa: CASALGAGRTGELFF; CDR3nt: TGTGCCAGCGCCTTGGGGGCGGGCCGCACCGGGGAGCTGTTTTTT
abundance: .; v_gene: TRBV6-2/TRBV6-3; d_gene: .; len: 18; j_gene: TRBJ2-1; CDR3aa: CASSFRASGTGSYNEQFF; CDR3nt: TGTGCCAGCAGTTTTAGGGCTAGCGGGACAGGGTCCTACAATGAGCAGTTCTTC
abundance: many; v_gene: TRBV2; d_gene: .; len: 14; j_gene: TRBJ2-2; CDR3aa: CASSQTGRGGELFF; CDR3nt: TGTGCCAGCAGTCAAACAGGGCGTGGCGGGGAGCTGTTTTTT
abundance: many; v_gene: TRBV11-1; d_gene: TRBD2; len: 15; j_gene: TRBJ2-7; CDR3aa: CASGAYAGGGYEQYF; CDR3nt: TGTGCCAGCGGGGCCTACGCGGGAGGGGGCTACGAGCAGTACTTC
abundance: many; v_gene: TRBV7-2; d_gene: .; len: 17; j_gene: TRBJ1-4; CDR3aa: CASSLSPPGAKNEKLFF; CDR3nt: TGTGCCAGCAGCTTATCACCCCCGGGAGCCAAGAATGAAAAACTGTTTTTT
abundance: many; v_gene: TRBV24-1; d_gene: .; len: 16; j_gene: TRBJ2-1; CDR3aa: CATSDLSLNRDNEQFF; CDR3nt: TGTGCCACCAGTGATTTGTCTTTGAACAGGGACAATGAGCAGTTCTTC
abundance: few; v_gene: TRBV10-1; d_gene: .; len: 14; j_gene: TRBJ2-1; CDR3aa: CASSESAGNNEQFF; CDR3nt: TGCGCCAGCAGTGAGTCGGCAGGGAACAATGAGCAGTTCTTC
abundance: many; v_gene: TRBV12-3/TRBV12-4; d_gene: .; len: 15; j_gene: TRBJ2-1; CDR3aa: CASSFRVGTYNEQFF; CDR3nt: TGTGCCAGCAGTTTTCGGGTCGGAACCTACAATGAGCAGTTCTTC
abundance: many; v_gene: TRBV10-3; d_gene: .; len: 17; j_gene: TRBJ1-1; CDR3aa: CAIRLNSLTNMNTEAFF; CDR3nt: TGTGCCATCAGATTAAACAGCCTAACAAACATGAACACTGAAGCTTTCTTT